These T cell receptor beta chains were read from a single sample in a study of T-cell memory formation after mild COVID-19. In TCRdb, the 5' RACE reads were re-called with MiXCR into one record per CDR3 protein. The data hold 550,000 to 600,000 distinct CDR3 sequences, with 15% to 20% observed a single time. Input material: PBMCs or a T cell subset sorted from them (not recorded which). The origin of the receptors is an adult woman who had mild COVID-19 (a few samples of this study predate the infection). Cell type and time point are not known. Each CDR3 is given with its conserved first and last residue. Rows may omit the clone size; those that give it use once, few, many or a size class.

J gene	clone size	V gene	CDR3 protein
TRBJ1-6	.	TRBV20-1	CSAGDRGWSPLHF
TRBJ1-6	once	TRBV7-3	CASSLTSGVSPLQF
TRBJ2-7	.	TRBV6-5	CASRSRGGAGSYEQYF
TRBJ2-5	few	TRBV5-1	CASSSGDSPQETQYF
TRBJ2-2	.	TRBV24-1	CATSDFVNTGELFF
TRBJ1-5	many	TRBV12-3/TRBV12-4	CASSFYNQPQHF
TRBJ2-5	.	TRBV7-9	CASSPGESARETQYF
TRBJ2-7	few	TRBV7-9	CASSSSGLAGLYYEQYF
TRBJ1-1	few	TRBV3-1	CASSGGGRFEAFF
TRBJ2-3	many	TRBV30	CAWSGLAGPDTQYF
TRBJ1-2	.	TRBV4-3	CASSQVGSPAIYGYTF
TRBJ1-1	.	TRBV12-3/TRBV12-4	CASSLVLGGTGQFRLNTEAFF
TRBJ2-1	.	TRBV6-1	CASSEAQGTGTYNEQFF
TRBJ1-2	.	TRBV12-3/TRBV12-4	CASSLGAVNYGYTF
TRBJ1-1	.	TRBV27	CASNLGEALPNTEAFF
TRBJ2-2	.	TRBV30	CAWGQNTGELFF